Listed below are T cell receptor beta chains from one sample, sequenced in a study of cytomegalovirus exposure and HLA in healthy donors. Libraries were prepared by immunoSEQ multiplex PCR; TCRdb keeps only in-frame clonotypes and omits some of them. The repertoire holds more than 70,000 clones, 90% to 97% seen once, with 1.6% in the top ten. The specimen sequenced was PBMCs. All receptors derive from a man between 18 and 29 years old in good health and CMV-seropositive. CDR3s include the opening cysteine and the closing phenylalanine or tryptophan. A D gene is named only where the DNA matches it firmly. The size of a clone is reported for some rows only, either as once, few or many, or as a class for expanded clones.

>once|TRBJ2-5|TRBV9|NA
CASSVGQGIQETQYF
TGTGCCAGCAGCGTAGGGCAGGGGATCCAAGAGACCCAGTACTTC
>NA|TRBJ2-1|TRBV7-6|TRBD1
CASTPIDRGHEQFF
TGTGCCAGCACCCCAATCGACAGGGGCCATGAGCAGTTCTTC
>NA|TRBJ2-5|TRBV11-3|NA
CASSSFADKFETQYF
TGTGCCAGCTCCTCATTTGCGGACAAGTTTGAGACCCAGTACTTC
>once|TRBJ2-2|TRBV18|NA
CASSPQEFSGAGELFF
TGTGCCAGCTCACCACAAGAATTCAGCGGTGCCGGGGAGCTGTTTTTT
>NA|TRBJ2-5|TRBV7-9|TRBD2
CASSPGLAGGGETQYF
TGTGCCAGCAGCCCTGGACTAGCGGGAGGTGGGGAGACCCAGTACTTC
>once|TRBJ1-2|TRBV6-1|NA
CASSEFSNYGYTF
TGTGCCAGCAGTGAATTCAGTAACTATGGCTACACCTTC
>NA|TRBJ2-7|TRBV19|TRBD2
CASSNPHAGAYEQYF
TGTGCCAGTAGTAACCCACACGCGGGAGCCTACGAGCAGTACTTC
>NA|TRBJ1-3|TRBV18|TRBD1
CASSPTGPGNTIYF
TGTGCCAGCTCACCGACAGGGCCTGGAAACACCATATATTTT
>NA|TRBJ2-3|TRBV5-1|TRBD2
CASSLAPLTSGTMDTQYF
TGCGCCAGCAGCTTGGCCCCCTTAACTAGCGGGACTATGGATACGCAGTATTTT
>once|TRBJ1-1|TRBV6-5|NA
CASFRFKGTEAFF
TGTGCCAGCTTTAGGTTTAAGGGGACAGAAGCTTTCTTT
>NA|TRBJ2-7|TRBV7-9|TRBD2
CASSTRTSGSPPLKQYF
TGTGCCAGCAGCACAAGGACTAGCGGGAGCCCTCCCCTGAAGCAGTACTTC
>NA|TRBJ1-1|TRBV7-6|TRBD1
CASSLGLQGKTEAFF
TGTGCCAGCAGCTTAGGGTTACAGGGGAAAACTGAAGCTTTCTTT
>NA|TRBJ1-1|TRBV10-3|TRBD1
CAVGDRGNTEAFF
TGTGCCGTCGGGGACAGAGGGAACACTGAAGCTTTCTTT
>NA|TRBJ2-2|TRBV7-6|NA
CASSPQNRRGGELFF
TGTGCCAGCAGCCCACAGAACCGCAGGGGCGGGGAGCTGTTTTTT